The rows below give T cell receptor beta chains drawn from one sample of a study of control samples from healthy donors and cancer patients. Clones were sequenced by immunoSEQ multiplex PCR, and TCRdb holds only the in-frame ones, with some missing. Of some 200,000 clones in the sample, over 85% are singletons; the top ten hold about 1.5%. The sample was blood. These receptors all come from a man aged 18 to 30 in good health. CDR3s include the opening cysteine and the closing phenylalanine or tryptophan. D genes are given only for firm matches. The size field is filled for only some rows; it gives once, few, many or a size class.

TRBD2 | - | TRBJ2-7 | TRBV4-2 | CASSQSGLAGGRQYF | TGTGCCAGCAGCCAATCTGGGCTAGCGGGGGGACGGCAGTACTTC
- | once | TRBJ2-2 | TRBV19 | CASSVVRVNTGELFF | TGTGCCAGTAGTGTTGTCCGAGTCAACACCGGGGAGCTGTTTTTT
TRBD2 | - | TRBJ2-3 | TRBV14 | CASSRSSSSGGTDTQYF | TGTGCCAGCAGCCGTTCCTCTTCTAGCGGGGGGACAGATACGCAGTATTTT
TRBD1 | - | TRBJ1-5 | TRBV6-6 | CASSRLTGGGAKQPQHF | TGTGCCAGCAGTCGCCTGACAGGGGGCGGCGCGAAGCAGCCCCAGCATTTT
- | - | TRBJ1-5 | TRBV5-5 | CASSRGPDQPQHF | TGTGCCAGCAGCCGCGGGCCCGACCAACCCCAGCATTTT
- | - | TRBJ2-2 | TRBV12-3/TRBV12-4 | CASTIRGAGELFF | TGTGCCAGCACAATAAGAGGAGCCGGGGAGCTGTTTTTT
- | - | TRBJ1-6 | TRBV2 | CASSEKGRQPNSPLHF | TGTGCCAGCAGTGAAAAAGGTCGACAGCCTAATTCACCCCTCCACTTT
- | - | TRBJ1-6 | TRBV5-1 | CASREEVGSPLHF | TGCGCCAGCCGGGAGGAAGTAGGTTCACCCCTCCACTTT
TRBD2 | - | TRBJ2-3 | TRBV24-1 | CATSDPSGVEGTDTQYF | TGTGCCACCAGTGATCCTAGCGGGGTGGAAGGCACAGATACGCAGTATTTT
- | once | TRBJ2-1 | TRBV10-3 | CAIKGFGDEQFF | TGTGCCATCAAGGGGTTTGGCGATGAGCAGTTCTTC
- | - | TRBJ1-3 | TRBV7-9 | CASSSAVSWGNTIYF | TGTGCCAGCAGCTCGGCCGTCTCGTGGGGAAACACCATATATTTT
- | once | TRBJ2-3 | TRBV3-1/TRBV3-2 | CASSQRGVATADTQYF | TGTGCCAGCAGCCAAAGAGGGGTGGCCACCGCAGATACGCAGTATTTT
- | - | TRBJ2-7 | TRBV5-1 | CASSLTDTYEQYF | TGCGCCAGCAGCTTGACTGATACCTACGAGCAGTACTTC
- | - | TRBJ1-2 | TRBV12-3/TRBV12-4 | CASRLGGNYGYTF | TGTGCCAGCAGATTAGGGGGGAACTATGGCTACACCTTC
- | - | TRBJ1-1 | TRBV9 | CASSVATGIDTEAFF | TGTGCCAGCAGCGTAGCTACAGGGATCGACACTGAAGCTTTCTTT
- | once | TRBJ1-2 | TRBV18 | CASSPPGLSNYGYTF | TGTGCCAGCTCTCCGCCGGGACTGTCAAACTATGGCTACACCTTC
- | - | TRBJ2-7 | TRBV4-1 | CASSQDRGYEQYF | TGCGCCAGCAGCCAGGATCGAGGTTACGAGCAGTACTTC
TRBD1 | - | TRBJ1-6 | TRBV30 | CAWNGQGNSPLHF | TGTGCCTGGAATGGACAGGGGAATTCACCCCTCCACTTT
- | - | TRBJ2-4 | TRBV5-1 | CASSPRTLAKNIQYF | TGCGCCAGCAGCCCACGGACTCTAGCCAAAAACATTCAGTACTTC
- | few | TRBJ2-7 | TRBV5-6 | CASSLERISYEQYF | TGTGCCAGCAGCTTGGAACGGATCTCCTACGAGCAGTACTTC
- | - | TRBJ1-3 | TRBV5-4 | CASRPKERGNTIYF | TGTGCCAGCAGGCCCAAAGAGAGAGGAAACACCATATATTTT
- | once | TRBJ1-1 | TRBV19 | CASSIRGTEAFF | TGTGCCAGTAGTATAAGGGGTACTGAAGCTTTCTTT
- | - | TRBJ1-1 | TRBV18 | CASSQGHLNTEAFF | TGTGCCAGCTCCCAGGGACACTTGAACACTGAAGCTTTCTTT
- | - | TRBJ1-5 | TRBV30 | CAWSRDARNQPQHF | TGTGCCTGGAGTAGGGACGCTAGAAATCAGCCCCAGCATTTT
- | - | TRBJ2-7 | TRBV9 | CASSARQYSYEQYF | TGTGCCAGCAGCGCACGACAGTACTCCTACGAGCAGTACTTC
TRBD1 | - | TRBJ2-7 | TRBV28 | CASSFQPQDRGFLYEQYF | TGTGCCAGCAGTTTCCAACCCCAGGACAGGGGATTCCTCTACGAGCAGTACTTC
TRBD1 | - | TRBJ1-1 | TRBV5-8 | CASSLGTGSYVNTEAFF | TGTGCCAGCAGCTTGGGGACAGGGTCGTATGTGAACACTGAAGCTTTCTTT
- | - | TRBJ2-1 | TRBV7-3 | CASSPSGTYNEQFF | TGTGCCAGCAGCCCATCCGGGACCTACAATGAGCAGTTCTTC
- | - | TRBJ1-1 | TRBV3-1/TRBV3-2 | CASSQRLGGAGTEAFF | TGTGCCAGCAGCCAAAGACTAGGAGGGGCTGGCACTGAAGCTTTCTTT
- | - | TRBJ1-5 | TRBV28 | CASTPGTNQPQHF | TGTGCCAGCACCCCGGGGACCAATCAGCCCCAGCATTTT
TRBD2 | - | TRBJ2-7 | TRBV6-1 | CASSDSLLGASGGAREQYF | TGTGCCAGCAGTGATTCCCTTCTGGGTGCTAGCGGGGGGGCCCGCGAGCAGTACTTC
TRBD1 | - | TRBJ2-2 | TRBV4-1 | CASSQGGQGPTGELFF | TGCGCCAGCAGCCAAGGAGGACAGGGGCCCACCGGGGAGCTGTTTTTT
- | - | TRBJ1-6 | TRBV6-5 | CASSLDYNSPLHF | TGTGCCAGCAGTCTGGACTATAATTCACCCCTCCACTTT
TRBD1 | - | TRBJ1-5 | TRBV28 | CASFPGGTNQPQHF | TGTGCCAGCTTTCCAGGGGGGACGAATCAGCCCCAGCATTTT
TRBD1 | once | TRBJ1-3 | TRBV9 | CASSETGRNTIYF | TGTGCCAGCAGCGAGACAGGGAGGAACACCATATATTTT
TRBD1 | once | TRBJ1-1 | TRBV2 | CASSYTGTGANTEAFF | TGTGCCAGCAGTTACACCGGGACAGGGGCGAACACTGAAGCTTTCTTT
TRBD1 | - | TRBJ1-4 | TRBV9 | CASSVGQGKNEKLFF | TGTGCCAGCAGCGTAGGACAGGGGAAAAATGAAAAACTGTTTTTT
TRBD1 | - | TRBJ1-2 | TRBV6-1 | CASSEGQGGGYTF | TGTGCCAGCAGTGAAGGACAGGGTGGGGGCTACACCTTC
- | - | TRBJ1-6 | TRBV18 | CASSPEGGSPLHF | TGTGCCAGCTCACCAGAAGGAGGCTCACCCCTCCACTTT
TRBD2 | - | TRBJ2-1 | TRBV10-3 | CAISEPSGGALDEQFF | TGTGCCATCAGTGAACCCAGCGGGGGGGCCTTGGATGAGCAGTTCTTC
TRBD2 | many | TRBJ2-1 | TRBV24-1 | CATSDYRAGGLNEQFF | TGTGCCACCAGTGATTATAGAGCGGGGGGGCTCAATGAGCAGTTCTTC
- | - | TRBJ2-3 | TRBV6-1 | CASSERADLQRDTQYF | TGTGCCAGCAGTGAAAGGGCGGATCTTCAGAGAGATACGCAGTATTTT
TRBD2 | - | TRBJ2-5 | TRBV19 | CASSRGLVETQYF | TGTGCCAGTAGTAGAGGACTAGTAGAGACCCAGTACTTC
- | - | TRBJ2-5 | TRBV9 | CASSVDQVASPRETQYF | TGTGCCAGCAGCGTAGACCAAGTGGCCAGCCCCCGGGAGACCCAGTACTTC
TRBD1 | - | TRBJ2-5 | TRBV12-3/TRBV12-4 | CASSLTGGETQYF | TGTGCCAGCAGTTTGACAGGGGGAGAGACCCAGTACTTC
TRBD1 | - | TRBJ1-2 | TRBV20-1 | CSASYRGDYGYTF | TGCAGTGCCAGTTACAGGGGTGACTATGGCTACACCTTC
TRBD2 | few | TRBJ2-3 | TRBV7-6 | CASSLRGLAGSTDTQYF | TGTGCCAGCAGCTTACGGGGACTAGCGGGAAGCACAGATACGCAGTATTTT
- | - | TRBJ2-2 | TRBV28 | CASSFVGTGELFF | TGTGCCAGCAGTTTTGTAGGGACCGGGGAGCTGTTTTTT
- | - | TRBJ1-1 | TRBV9 | CASSVGTPTEAFF | TGTGCCAGCAGCGTCGGGACACCGACTGAAGCTTTCTTT
- | - | TRBJ1-3 | TRBV11-3 | CASSDRTSGNTIYF | TGTGCCAGCAGCGACCGGACCTCTGGAAACACCATATATTTT
- | - | TRBJ2-2 | TRBV5-1 | CASSLNPGTNTGELFF | TGCGCCAGCAGCTTGAATCCGGGCACGAACACCGGGGAGCTGTTTTTT